The 28 T cell receptor beta chains reported below all come from one sample, sequenced in a study of T-cell reconstitution after alpha-beta-depleted transplantation in children. The TCRbeta library incorporated unique molecular identifiers. TCRdb reprocessed the PCR reads with MiXCR, giving one entry per CDR3 protein. This table holds about 77,000 distinct CDR3 sequences, 15% to 20% found once. This material consisted of PBMCs, mostly from graft donor cells, taken 360 days after TCRalphabeta/CD19-depleted stem cell transplant. The receptors originated from a male patient aged 2-9 years who had a stem cell transplant for acute lymphoblastic leukemia, so the T cells may come from the graft donor.

This clonotype was recorded a few times. The V gene is TRBV30, the J gene TRBJ2-7; 10 bases agree with TRBD2. This CDR3 comprises 15 residues. V dropped 2 bases and J dropped 7; count of bases not matched to a gene: 11. Per the germline V gene, CDR1 is GTSNPN and CDR2 is SVGIG (reference sequence). This chain's CDR3 is CAWSRAGGPVGEQYF. The DNA for the CDR3 is TGTGCCTGGAGTAGAGCGGGAGGGCCTGTGGGGGAGCAGTACTTC.

This sequence joins TRBV6-1 and TRBJ2-5; TRBD2 matches at 8 bases. The CDR3 runs 13 residues. In germline, CDR1 is MNHNS, CDR2 SASEGT. The junction had 8 bases not matched to a gene; V was cut back by 7 bases and J by 7 bases. CDR3 region: CASKAGDAGTQYF. Written as DNA, the CDR3 is TGTGCCAGCAAAGCGGGAGACGCGGGGACCCAGTACTTC.

The chain joins TRBV11-3 to TRBJ2-3; tentative D call: TRBD2 (5 bases). Looked up from germline, CDR1 is SGHNT and CDR2 is YENEEA. V lost 5 bases and J lost 1, with 13 bases in between. This CDR3 region has 15 residues. CDR3 bases: TGTGCCAGCAGCCTAGGACTCCTGGGCACAGATACGCAGTATTTT. Its protein product is CASSLGLLGTDTQYF.

V usage is TRBV12-3 or TRBV12-4 and J usage is TRBJ1-6; no clear D gene. This CDR3 spans 16 amino acids. The V end lost 6 bases, the J end lost 2 bases, and 14 bases lay between the germline ends. The CDR3 loop is CASSGGSITYNSPLHF. The DNA for the CDR3 is TGTGCCAGCAGCGGAGGGTCCATCACCTATAATTCACCCCTCCACTTT.

The chain links TRBV5-8 to TRBJ2-1; 8 nucleotides match TRBD1. The CDR3 extends over 17 amino acids. V lost 2 bases, J lost 7 bases, and 14 bases stayed unmatched. The germline gives CDR1 SGHTS, CDR2 YDEGEE. The CDR3 DNA reads TGTGCCAGCAGCTTCCACTTTAGCCCGAGACAGGGGAATGAGCAGTTCTTC. This translates into CASSFHFSPRQGNEQFF.

A note on this clonotype: At one end the junction does not follow the germline gene, possibly because of a read error. The chain combines TRBV4-2 with TRBJ2-1; the D gene is possibly TRBD2 (5 bases). The CDR3 contains 15 residues. CDR1 and CDR2 from the germline V gene are LGHNA and YNFKEQ. The CDR3 bases are TGTGCCATCAGCCATACGGACCACGGGGACAATGAGCAGTTCTTC. Its protein is CAISHTDHGDNEQFF.

The CDR3, as DNA: TGTGCCAGCAGTTTGGGGTACGACGAAAAACTGTTTTTT. It specifies CASSLGYDEKLFF. V is TRBV12-3 or TRBV12-4 and J is TRBJ1-4; D is undetermined. The CDR3 is 13 amino acids. The V and J ends lost 3 bases and 8 bases respectively, with 10 bases between them.

This clonotype turned up a few times. The J gene is TRBJ1-1, the V gene TRBV7-9; D possibly corresponds to TRBD1 (6 bases). The CDR3 loop spans 15 amino acids. V was cut by 5 bases and J by 1 base, with 14 bases left in between. Germline CDR1 is SEHNR and CDR2 is FQNEAQ (reference sequence). CDR3 sequence: CASSPYRDRNTEAFF. As DNA, the CDR3 is TGTGCCAGCAGCCCGTACAGGGATCGGAACACTGAAGCTTTCTTT.

The chain uses TRBV5-1 and TRBJ2-7, with unresolved D. Trimming stripped 4 bases from V and 5 bases from J, with 13 bases between. Germline V gene data show CDR1 as SGHRS and CDR2 as YFSETQ. This CDR3 spans 13 amino acids. CDR3 sequence: CASSPPLMNEQYF. CDR3 DNA: TGCGCCAGCAGCCCCCCGTTAATGAACGAGCAGTACTTC.

This clonotype was counted a few times. CDR3 sequence (DNA): TGTGCCAGCAGTTCCCTTGGCAGGGGTCGTTCGGTGAATGAGCAGTTCTTC. It specifies CASSSLGRGRSVNEQFF. The rearrangement uses TRBV6-5 and TRBJ2-1; tentatively, D is TRBD1 (6 bases). Germline V CDR1 and CDR2: MNHEY, SVGAGI. Trimming removed 4 bases at V and 7 bases at J, with 23 bases between. The CDR3 consists of 17 residues.

CDR3 coding DNA: TGTGCCAGCAGAGTGGACAGGGAGCCGTTCTCCTACGAGCAGTACTTC. It specifies CASRVDREPFSYEQYF. V and J are TRBV12-3 or TRBV12-4 and TRBJ2-7; 8 bases match TRBD1. After removal of 6 bases from V and 0 bases from J, the junction contained 10 bases not matched to a gene. The CDR3 covers 16 residues.

This chain connects TRBV12-3 or TRBV12-4 to TRBJ2-2; D remains unclear. This CDR3 comprises 14 residues. The ends were cut back, 6 bases at V and 1 base at J, with 9 bases in the middle. This CDR3 reads CASSITRNTGELFF. CDR3 sequence (DNA): TGTGCCAGCAGCATCACACGGAACACCGGGGAGCTGTTTTTT.

The table lists this clonotype with a few counts. The chain is built from TRBV12-3 or TRBV12-4 and TRBJ2-5, with a weak D call TRBD1 (5 bases). The CDR3 totals 17 residues. The V end was cut by 6 bases, the J end by 5 bases, with 25 bases between. The CDR3 DNA follows: TGTGCCAGCAGCCCTATACCAGGGTTCCGAACTGTGGAGACCCAGTACTTC. This codes for CASSPIPGFRTVETQYF.

This clonotype was detected ten times or more. This chain links TRBV29-1 with TRBJ2-1, with TRBD1 matching 12 bases. The CDR3 contains 14 residues. The V gene's germline CDR1 is SQVTM and CDR2 ANQGSEA. V lost 8 bases, J lost 8 bases, and 10 bases stayed unmatched. The CDR3 here is CSTRPGTGGDEQFF. The CDR3, as DNA: TGCAGCACTCGTCCCGGGACAGGGGGCGATGAGCAGTTCTTC.

In this sample, this clonotype turned up many times. This chain joins TRBV12-3 or TRBV12-4 and TRBJ2-3; D unresolved. CDR3 length equals 17 residues. V lost 6 bases to trimming and J lost 1 base, with 20 bases between them. CDR3 residues: CASRSRFANEGTDTQYF. CDR3 bases: TGTGCCAGCAGGAGCCGTTTTGCAAATGAAGGCACAGATACGCAGTATTTT.

The rearrangement joins TRBV5-6 to TRBJ2-2; the D gene is possibly TRBD1 (5 bases). This CDR3 region has 12 residues. Trimming took 3 bases from V and 7 from J, leaving 7 bases between them. The germline gives CDR1 SGHDT, CDR2 YYEEEE. CDR3 in amino acids: CASSWQGGELFF. CDR3 coding DNA: TGTGCCAGCAGCTGGCAGGGCGGGGAGCTGTTTTTT.

A few counts support this clonotype. The DNA for the CDR3 is TGTGCCAGCAGCTTATGGACAGGGGCCTACGAGCAGTACTTC. It is translated as CASSLWTGAYEQYF. The rearrangement uses TRBV11-3 and TRBJ2-7; 9 positions match TRBD1. CDR3 length: 14 residues. V was clipped by 2 bases and J by 2 bases; unmatched bases: 1. Germline V gene lookup returns CDR1 SGHNT and CDR2 YENEEA.

This clonotype has just a few counts. The chain is built from TRBV20-1 and TRBJ2-2, with TRBD2 as a possible D gene (5 bases). V shed 0 bases and J shed 8 bases, with 16 bases lying between them. From germline, CDR1 is DFQATT and CDR2 SNEGSKA (reference sequence). The CDR3 extends over 15 amino acids. This chain's CDR3 is CSARDALSRAGELFF. Written as DNA, the CDR3 is TGCAGTGCTAGAGATGCATTGTCGAGGGCGGGGGAGCTGTTTTTT.

The chain recombines TRBV10-3 with TRBJ2-2; D is uncertain. In germline, CDR1 is ENHRY, CDR2 SYGVKD. The CDR3 runs 16 residues. With 0 bases removed from V and 0 bases from J, the gap between germline ends came to 8 bases. The CDR3 sequence is CAISESAPTNTGELFF. CDR3 DNA sequence: TGTGCCATCAGTGAGTCAGCGCCTACGAACACCGGGGAGCTGTTTTTT.

This clonotype showed up just a few times. This chain's CDR3 is CASSYRGANYGYTF. CDR3 nucleotides: TGTGCCAGCAGTTACCGGGGGGCTAACTATGGCTACACCTTC. The V gene is TRBV6-5, the J gene TRBJ1-2; the D gene is possibly TRBD1 (5 bases). The germline V gene has CDR1 MNHEY and CDR2 SVGAGI. V lost 2 bases and J lost 0, with 7 bases in between. The CDR3 is 14 amino acids.

The chain employs TRBV11-1 and TRBJ2-1; 10 nucleotides match TRBD2. V was pared by 2 bases and J by 3 bases, with 13 bases of the junction left unmatched. CDR1 and CDR2 (germline): SGHAT, FQDESV (reference sequence). The CDR3 totals 19 residues. The DNA of the CDR3 is TGTGCCAGCAGCTTATTCCGCCTACTAGCGGGACACGGCTACAATGAGCAGTTCTTC. Translation gives CASSLFRLLAGHGYNEQFF.

This clonotype has ten or more counts. The chain combines TRBV5-1 with TRBJ2-3; no reliable D call. V lost 0 bases to trimming and J lost 1 base, with 9 bases between them. This CDR3 spans 15 amino acids. Germline assignment: CDR1 SGHRS and CDR2 YFSETQ. The CDR3 loop reads CASSLVELRTDTQYF. Written as DNA, the CDR3 is TGCGCCAGCAGCTTGGTAGAGCTCCGCACAGATACGCAGTATTTT.

The chain combines TRBV2 with TRBJ2-4; the D call may be TRBD1 or TRBD2 (5 bases each). Germline V gives CDR1 SNHLY, CDR2 FYNNEI. Deletions cut 11 bases from V and 8 bases from J, with 16 bases between. This CDR3 has 12 residues. Written as DNA, the CDR3 is TGTGCCGGCGTCACCCAGGGAGACATTCAGTACTTC. It encodes CAGVTQGDIQYF.

The rearrangement joins TRBV7-2 to TRBJ2-1; 13 nucleotides line up with TRBD2. The CDR3 spans 14 residues. Per germline, CDR1 SGHTA and CDR2 FQGNSA. The V segment lost 8 bases and the J segment 6 bases; nucleotides outside the gene matches: 4. DNA for the CDR3: TGTGCCAGCCTCGGGACTAGCGGGACCAATGAGCAGTTCTTC. This translates into CASLGTSGTNEQFF.

The chain recombines TRBV25-1 with TRBJ2-3; D is unresolved. V was shortened by 1 base and J by 4 bases, with 9 bases between the two germline ends. In germline, CDR1 is MGHDK, CDR2 SYGVNS. The CDR3 sequence is 14 residues long. The CDR3 DNA reads TGTGCCAGCAGTGAATCCCTAAGGTCAGATACGCAGTATTTT. Its protein product is CASSESLRSDTQYF. Full variable domain (outside the CDR3, taken from reference TRBV25-1 and TRBJ2-3): EADIYQTPRYLVIGTGKKITLECSQTMGHDKMYWYQQDPGMELHLIHYSYGVNSTEKGDLSSESTVSRIRTEHFPLTLESARPSHTSQYLCASSESLRSDTQYFGPGTRLTVL.

This chain uses TRBV12-3 or TRBV12-4 with TRBJ2-7, with D perhaps given as TRBD1 or TRBD2 (5 bases each). The length of the CDR3 is 15 residues. With 0 bases removed from V and 5 bases from J, the gap between germline ends came to 14 bases. CDR3 nucleotide sequence: TGTGCCAGCAGTTTAGCGGGGTTGGGGGTGCACGAGCAGTACTTC. Translation: CASSLAGLGVHEQYF.

The chain uses TRBV6-5 and TRBJ1-6; D not resolved. Trimming shortened V by 2 bases and J by 4 bases, and 9 bases separated the two germline ends. Germline loops: CDR1 MNHEY, CDR2 SVGAGI. The CDR3 has 15 amino acids. The CDR3 DNA reads TGTGCCAGCAGTTACCTAGGACCTTATAATTCACCCCTCCACTTT. Translation: CASSYLGPYNSPLHF.

The CDR3 region has the DNA TGTGCCAGCAGTCTTCAAATTAGGGCAAGCCGCACAGATACGCAGTATTTT. As protein: CASSLQIRASRTDTQYF. This rearrangement joins TRBV5-5 to TRBJ2-3; D not resolved. Trimming cost V 5 bases and J 1 base, with 20 bases left between them. Germline values: CDR1 SGHKS, CDR2 YYEKEE (reference sequence). This CDR3 is 17 amino acids long.